The T cell receptor beta chain described here comes from a study of cytomegalovirus exposure and HLA in healthy donors. The PCR ran on 60 Vbeta and 13 Jbeta primers. Only in-frame clones appear in the TCRdb table, and some are missing; sequencing was by immunoSEQ multiplex PCR. Its clone listing holds about 140,000 clones. Concerning this clone itself: Its target is not known.

Germline CDR1 is SGHRS and CDR2 is YFSETQ. Trimming removed 1 base from V and 3 bases from J; junction bases left unmatched: 13. There are 18 residues in the CDR3. Whole-study results and caveats: Most subjects' HLA-A and HLA-B alleles were reportedly predicted from TCR beta sequences. The study designated roughly 160 TCR beta chains cytomegalovirus-associated. Upon later analysis, HLA-associated TCR beta chains proved more clonally expanded than other, equally common chains.

The source is a male donor in good health and CMV-seronegative. V and J are TRBV5-1 and TRBJ2-7, with TRBD2 matching over 10 bases. Sequencing used PBMCs. CDR3 region: CASSLTLPGLARGYEQYF. DNA for the CDR3: TGCGCCAGCAGCTTGACACTCCCGGGACTAGCGCGGGGCTACGAGCAGTACTTC.